What follows is one T cell receptor beta chain and its context. As yet, its antigen is unknown. Germline values: CDR1 LNHDA, CDR2 SQIVND (reference sequence). There are 15 residues in the CDR3. With 3 bases removed from V and 0 bases from J, the gap between germline ends came to 9 bases. The data were taken from a study of shared clonotypes between healthy human individuals. Overall study findings and caveats: Generation probabilities were higher for clonotypes shared across all four sorted-subset donors than for unshared ones.

Profiling relied on immunoSEQ multiplex PCR, and the TCRdb table lists in-frame clones only, not all of them. The table includes roughly 660,000 clones, 90% detected once. The sequence came from a man between 18 and 29 years old in good health. Some clones in this sample may be carry-over from other donors' samples. Sequencing used memory CD8+ T cells from PBMCs. Subset meaning: CD45RO+ cells pooled with CCR7-negative TemRA cells. The rearrangement joins TRBV19 to TRBJ1-3; D is unclear. The CDR3 loop is CASSILPSSGNTIYF. The CDR3 DNA follows: TGTGCCAGTAGTATTTTGCCGAGCTCTGGAAACACCATATATTTT.